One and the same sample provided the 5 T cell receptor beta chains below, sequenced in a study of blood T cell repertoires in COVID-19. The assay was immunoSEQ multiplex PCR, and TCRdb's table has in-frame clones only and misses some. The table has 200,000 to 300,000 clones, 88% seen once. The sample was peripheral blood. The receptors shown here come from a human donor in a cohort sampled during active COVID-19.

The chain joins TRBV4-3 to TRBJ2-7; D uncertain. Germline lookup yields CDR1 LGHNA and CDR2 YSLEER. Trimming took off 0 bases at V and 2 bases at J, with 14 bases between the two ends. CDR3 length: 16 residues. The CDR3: CASSQDYALSAYEQYF. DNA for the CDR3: TGCGCCAGCAGCCAAGATTATGCCCTTTCAGCCTACGAGCAGTACTTC.

The CDR3 DNA is TGTGCCAGTAAGAACCGGGGACAGGGGAGATCCTACGAGCAGTACTTC. Residues: CASKNRGQGRSYEQYF. The chain carries TRBV19 and TRBJ2-7; 10 nucleotides match TRBD1. After removal of 7 bases from V and 1 base from J, the junction contained 10 bases not matched to a gene. This CDR3 is built from 16 residues. From germline, CDR1 is LNHDA and CDR2 SQIVND (reference sequence).

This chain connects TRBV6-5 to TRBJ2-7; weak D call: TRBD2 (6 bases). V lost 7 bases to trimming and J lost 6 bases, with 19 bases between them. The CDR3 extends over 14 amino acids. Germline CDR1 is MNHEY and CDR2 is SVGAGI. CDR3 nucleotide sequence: TGTGCCAGCAAACCGGGACTCTCCTTTTCCGAGCAGTACTTC. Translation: CASKPGLSFSEQYF.

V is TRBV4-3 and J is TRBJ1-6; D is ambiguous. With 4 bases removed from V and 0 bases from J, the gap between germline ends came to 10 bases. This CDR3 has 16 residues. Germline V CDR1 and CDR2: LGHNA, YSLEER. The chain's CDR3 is CASSRTHSSYNSPLHF. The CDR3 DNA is TGCGCCAGCAGCCGAACGCATAGCTCCTATAATTCACCCCTCCACTTT.

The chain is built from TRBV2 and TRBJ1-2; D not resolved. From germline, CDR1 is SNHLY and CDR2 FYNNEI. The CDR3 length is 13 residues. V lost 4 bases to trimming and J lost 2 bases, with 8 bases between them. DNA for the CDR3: TGTGCCAGCAGTGTTAGTGAGAACTATGGCTACACCTTC. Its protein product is CASSVSENYGYTF.